This TCR beta chain was sequenced during a study of blood T cell repertoires in COVID-19. Individuals aged about 18 to 89 years were recruited from approximately 22 US areas. Participants were placed into cohorts based on the clinical history they reported. Original analysis: Scientists estimated how many nucleated cells there were by amplifying reference gene primers. This table comes from immunoSEQ multiplex PCR, and its TCRdb copy is limited to in-frame clones, with some not included. D and trimming come from the DNA, and the V and J calls and clone size come from that table. Of some 300,000 clones in the sample, 70% to 90% were seen once. In germline, CDR1 is MNHNS, CDR2 SASEGT. The CDR3 has 15 amino acids. Trimming pared 2 bases from V and 1 base from J, leaving 8 bases between.

The TCR was taken from a woman aged 60-70 years in a cohort exposed to, infected with or recovered from COVID-19 (not recorded which). The sequencing input was PBMCs or T cells enriched from blood (not recorded which). V is TRBV6-1 and J is TRBJ2-2; D is unresolved. The DNA of the CDR3 is TGTGCCAGCAGTGAAACTTCCGAGAACACCGGGGAGCTGTTTTTT. Its translation: CASSETSENTGELFF.